This entry is about one T cell receptor beta chain. The PCR employed 60 Vbeta primers together with 13 Jbeta primers. Profiling relied on immunoSEQ multiplex PCR, and the TCRdb table lists in-frame clones only, not all of them. The profile shows about 130,000 clones, approximately 79% of them singletons. Per germline, CDR1 MDHEN and CDR2 SYDVKM. Trimming took 7 bases from V and 10 from J; bases not matched to a gene: 16. The CDR3 runs to 15 residues. This entry is derived from a study of cytomegalovirus exposure and HLA in healthy donors. The chain carries TRBV28 and TRBJ2-1; 7 nucleotides agree with TRBD2. This TCR was recovered from a man younger than 30 in good health and CMV-seropositive. The sequencing input was PBMCs. Here the CDR3 DNA reads TGTGCCAGCACCACCCCCGCGGGAGTGATTGGCGAGCAGTTCTTC. This encodes CASTTPAGVIGEQFF.